The 20 T cell receptor beta chains below all came from one sample that was sequenced in a study of pediatric ulcerative colitis (dated by TCRdb to the late 2010s). To prepare the library, the immunoSEQ multiplex PCR assay was applied. The table comes from immuneACCESS by way of TCRdb, which keeps in-frame sequences with V and J called. Part of the clones is missing from these tables; in studies checked, under half for an unresolved V gene and the rest for unknown reasons. A total of some 10,000 clones appear in this sample, 88% of them only once. The biggest ten clones account for 7% of the sample. Sequencing was done on a sample of blood. The receptors were gathered from a girl between 5 and 17 years old with moderate ulcerative colitis.

This chain uses TRBV6-5 with TRBJ2-1; perhaps TRBD1 as D (5 bases). CDR3 length equals 14 residues. Germline V gives CDR1 MNHEY, CDR2 SVGAGI. Trimming took 2 bases from V and 4 from J, leaving 9 bases between them. The CDR3 DNA reads TGTGCCAGCAGTTACGGGGCGGCTTACAATGAGCAGTTCTTC. As protein: CASSYGAAYNEQFF.

V gene TRBV6-5 combines with J gene TRBJ1-5, with a possible D match to TRBD1 (6 bases). V lost 0 bases to trimming and J lost 7 bases, with 10 bases between them. CDR1 is MNHEY and CDR2 is SVGAGI in the germline V gene. This CDR3 has 14 amino acids. CDR3 residues: CASSYSRGGQPQHF. DNA for the CDR3: TGTGCCAGCAGTTACTCGAGGGGGGGACAGCCCCAGCATTTT.

The rearrangement joins TRBV7-6 to TRBJ2-1, with 7 bases fitting TRBD2. The junction had 9 bases not matched to a gene; V was cut back by 6 bases and J by 1 base. This CDR3 is built from 16 residues. CDR1 SGHVS and CDR2 FNYEAQ come from the germline V gene. DNA of the CDR3: TGTGCCAGCAGGCTGACCCTAGCGGCATCCTACAATGAGCAGTTCTTC. Its translation is CASRLTLAASYNEQFF.

The genes are TRBV27 and TRBJ2-7; TRBD2 matches at 8 bases. The V segment lost 5 bases and the J segment 4 bases; nucleotides outside the gene matches: 7. Germline CDR1 MNHEY, CDR2 SMNVEV (reference sequence). The CDR3 extends over 14 amino acids. CDR3 DNA: TGTGCCAGCAGTCTCAGTAGCGGGACGTACGAGCAGTACTTC. This encodes CASSLSSGTYEQYF.

The table lists this clone with a few counts. V usage is TRBV9 and J usage is TRBJ1-2; TRBD1 matches at 10 bases. With 5 bases clipped from V and 2 bases from J, the junction kept 0 bases outside the gene matches. The CDR3 consists of 13 residues. The V gene's germline CDR1 is SGDLS and CDR2 YYNGEE. CDR3 amino acids: CASRDRGNYGYTF. In DNA, the CDR3 is TGTGCCAGCAGGGACAGGGGGAACTATGGCTACACCTTC.

The chain combines TRBV2 with TRBJ2-2; D possibly corresponds to TRBD2 (5 bases). The CDR3 spans 14 residues. Per the germline V gene, CDR1 is SNHLY and CDR2 is FYNNEI. V dropped 6 bases and J dropped 3 bases, with 11 bases sitting between them. CDR3 in amino acids: CASRVTRDTGELFF. Written as DNA, the CDR3 is TGTGCCAGCAGGGTTACTAGGGACACCGGGGAGCTGTTTTTT.

This chain connects TRBV10-3 to TRBJ2-7, with TRBD2 as a possible D gene (6 bases). The germline CDR1 and CDR2 sequences are ENHRY and SYGVKD. The CDR3 extends over 16 amino acids. Trimming shortened V by 0 bases and J by 0 bases, and 12 bases separated the two germline ends. CDR3 in DNA: TGTGCCATCAGTGAGTCGCGGGGTTACAGCTCCTACGAGCAGTACTTC. Its translation is CAISESRGYSSYEQYF.

This chain links TRBV18 with TRBJ2-1, with 11 bases lining up with TRBD1. The V and J ends lost 2 bases and 6 bases, in that order; junction bases with no gene match: 3. Per the germline V gene, CDR1 is KGHSH and CDR2 is LQKENI. The CDR3 length is 15 residues. The CDR3 nucleotides read TGTGCCAGCTCACCAGGGACAGGGGGTCCCAATGAGCAGTTCTTC. This gives the protein CASSPGTGGPNEQFF.

This clone was counted a single time. V is TRBV19 and J is TRBJ2-3; D uncertain. Germline V gives CDR1 LNHDA, CDR2 SQIVND (reference sequence). This CDR3 has 12 amino acids. V lost 8 bases, J lost 3 bases, and 9 bases lay in between. The CDR3 coding sequence is TGTGCCAGTGGATATGGGACAGATACGCAGTATTTT. Its translation is CASGYGTDTQYF.

The V gene is TRBV2, the J gene TRBJ2-3, with 8 bases that match TRBD2. The CDR3 contains 14 residues. Per germline, CDR1 SNHLY and CDR2 FYNNEI. V lost 8 bases, J lost 2 bases, and 6 bases stayed unmatched. This chain's CDR3 is CASGAGAFTDTQYF. As DNA, the CDR3 is TGTGCCAGCGGAGCGGGGGCCTTCACAGATACGCAGTATTTT.

The CDR3 reads CASSVSGASGSASQDTQYF. CDR3 bases: TGTGCCAGCAGCGTATCTGGGGCTAGCGGGAGCGCCTCACAAGATACGCAGTATTTT. This chain joins TRBV9 and TRBJ2-3; TRBD2 aligns across 10 bases. CDR1 and CDR2 (germline): SGDLS, YYNGEE. The CDR3 loop spans 19 amino acids. V lost 1 base to trimming and J lost 5 bases; unmatched junction nucleotides: 16. Together with reference TRBV9 and TRBJ2-3, the CDR3 gives the full variable domain: DSGVTQTPKHLITATGQRVTLRCSPRSGDLSVYWYQQSLDQGLQFLIQYYNGEERAKGNILERFSAQQFPDLHSELNLSSLELGDSALYFCASSVSGASGSASQDTQYFGPGTRLTVL.

The J gene is TRBJ1-5, the V gene TRBV28; tentatively, D is TRBD1 (5 bases). The CDR3 length is 17 residues. Between the trimmed V and J ends, which lost 5 bases and 6 bases, there was a span of 23 bases. Germline CDR1 and CDR2: MDHEN and SYDVKM. CDR3 nucleotides: TGTGCCAGCAGTGTAGGGGCTGGGAGGATGCAGACTCAGCCCCAGCATTTT. Residues: CASSVGAGRMQTQPQHF.

The chain uses TRBV6-5 and TRBJ2-7; 9 bases match TRBD1. The CDR3 totals 13 residues. Looked up from germline, CDR1 is MNHEY and CDR2 is SVGAGI. V lost 10 bases to trimming and J lost 2 bases; unmatched junction nucleotides: 6. The CDR3 bases are TGTGCCACTGGAACAGGGGGCCCCTACGAGCAGTACTTC. Amino acid sequence: CATGTGGPYEQYF.

The rearrangement joins TRBV28 to TRBJ1-2, with D possibly TRBD1 on 5 matching bases. CDR3 length: 15 amino acids. V gave up 5 bases and J gave up 6 bases, with 19 bases separating them. The germline V gene has CDR1 MDHEN and CDR2 SYDVKM. For the CDR3, the DNA is TGTGCCAGCAGTCGACCTTCGCGGCTAGGGGATGGCTACACCTTC. It encodes CASSRPSRLGDGYTF.

This chain links TRBV6-4 with TRBJ2-2, with 7 positions matching TRBD2. Unmatched junction bases numbered 1, after V lost 3 bases and J lost 6 bases. CDR1 and CDR2 from the germline V gene are MRHNA and SNTAGT. The CDR3 runs 13 residues. The CDR3, as DNA: TGTGCCAGCAGTGAAGGACTAGCCGGGGAGCTGTTTTTT. Translation gives CASSEGLAGELFF.

The V and J genes are TRBV19 and TRBJ2-7; D may be TRBD2 (6 bases). V was pared by 6 bases and J by 0 bases, with 12 bases between. The CDR3 spans 14 residues. Germline-derived CDR1 and CDR2 are LNHDA and SQIVND (reference sequence). This chain's CDR3 is CASSLRDSSYEQYF. CDR3 DNA sequence: TGTGCCAGTAGCCTACGGGACTCCTCCTACGAGCAGTACTTC.

The rearrangement uses TRBV30 and TRBJ2-7, with no clear D. CDR3 length: 12 amino acids. With 5 bases removed from V and 0 bases from J, the gap between germline ends came to 8 bases. In germline, CDR1 is GTSNPN, CDR2 SVGIG (reference sequence). This chain's CDR3 is CAWDVGSYEQYF. In nucleotides, the CDR3 is TGTGCCTGGGACGTTGGCTCCTACGAGCAGTACTTC.

V usage is TRBV27 and J usage is TRBJ2-2; no definite D call. This CDR3 contains 13 residues. The V gene's germline CDR1 is MNHEY and CDR2 SMNVEV (reference sequence). Trimming stripped 6 bases from V and 3 bases from J, with 8 bases between. CDR3 protein: CASSTAYTGELFF. CDR3 sequence (DNA): TGTGCCAGCAGCACAGCCTACACCGGGGAGCTGTTTTTT.

This clone was counted once. The genes are TRBV18 and TRBJ1-2; D might be TRBD1 (6 bases). Trimming stripped 2 bases from V and 8 bases from J, with 27 bases between. The CDR3 extends over 18 amino acids. The germline CDR1 and CDR2 sequences are KGHSH and LQKENI. The CDR3 DNA is TGTGCCAGCTCACCATTCGTGACGTTACAGGGAGGAAGGGGCGGCTACACCTTC. As protein: CASSPFVTLQGGRGGYTF.

The V and J genes are TRBV5-4 and TRBJ2-2, with no clear D. V lost 2 bases and J lost 3, with 2 bases in between. The CDR3 loop spans 12 amino acids. The germline gives CDR1 SGHNT, CDR2 YYREEE (reference sequence). The CDR3 nucleotides read TGTGCCAGCAGCTTTGACACCGGGGAGCTGTTTTTT. This encodes CASSFDTGELFF.